This is a list of T cell receptor beta chains from one sample in a study of blood T cell repertoires in COVID-19. Sequenced by immunoSEQ multiplex PCR; TCRdb stores in-frame clones only, minus some. This sample has fewer than 250,000 clones, with around 81% found just once. Sequencing was performed on PBMCs or T cells enriched from blood (not recorded which). Every receptor here comes from a woman aged 50 to 65 with acute COVID-19. The CDR3 runs from the conserved cysteine through the conserved F or W. D genes are given only for firm matches. Only part of the rows carry a size: once, few, many, or a class if the clone is expanded.

V: TRBV4-1; J: TRBJ2-5; size: once; D: TRBD1; DNA: TGCGCCAGCAGCCAAGATGGGACAGACCAAGAGACCCAGTACTTC; CDR3: CASSQDGTDQETQYF
V: TRBV7-6; J: TRBJ1-1; size: -; D: TRBD1; DNA: TGTGCCAGCAGCGCCACCTCTTTCGACAGGGGTGCTGAAGCTTTCTTT; CDR3: CASSATSFDRGAEAFF
V: TRBV28; J: TRBJ1-5; size: -; D: -; DNA: TGTGCCAGCAGGCCGGGAGGGACGTCGAGTCAGCCCCAGCATTTT; CDR3: CASRPGGTSSQPQHF
V: TRBV27; J: TRBJ2-2; size: -; D: -; DNA: TGTGCCAGCAGTTTACGGCAGGGTCGTGGCACCGGGGAGCTGTTTTTT; CDR3: CASSLRQGRGTGELFF
V: TRBV5-5; J: TRBJ1-2; size: -; D: TRBD1; DNA: TGTGCCAGCAGCTTGGAAGTTCGGACAGGGGAGGGCTACACCTTC; CDR3: CASSLEVRTGEGYTF
V: TRBV6-1; J: TRBJ1-2; size: -; D: TRBD1; DNA: TGTGCCAGCAGTGAGAAGACAGGGGGCCCCTATGGCTACACCTTC; CDR3: CASSEKTGGPYGYTF
V: TRBV11-2; J: TRBJ1-1; size: -; D: -; DNA: TGTGCCAGCAGCCATTTAGTGGGGGGTACTGAAGCTTTCTTT; CDR3: CASSHLVGGTEAFF
V: TRBV11-1; J: TRBJ2-4; size: -; D: TRBD1; DNA: TGTGCCAGCAGCTGGGGGACAGGGGAGACCAAAAACATTCAGTACTTC; CDR3: CASSWGTGETKNIQYF
V: TRBV12-3/TRBV12-4; J: TRBJ1-1; size: -; D: -; DNA: TGTGCCAGCAAAACGTACCGAGGTGAAGCTTTCTTT; CDR3: CASKTYRGEAFF
V: TRBV28; J: TRBJ2-7; size: -; D: -; DNA: TGTGCCAGTTTCGCGGGAATAGGAGCCTACGAGCAGTACTTC; CDR3: CASFAGIGAYEQYF
V: TRBV4-3; J: TRBJ2-3; size: -; D: TRBD2; DNA: TGCGCCAGCAGCCAAGATTTTTCTAGCGGGCGCACAGATACGCAGTATTTT; CDR3: CASSQDFSSGRTDTQYF
V: TRBV9; J: TRBJ2-2; size: -; D: -; DNA: TGTGCCAGCAGGCAGGGGTCCCGCGGTGGGAACACCGGGGAGCTGTTTTTT; CDR3: CASRQGSRGGNTGELFF
V: TRBV18; J: TRBJ1-2; size: -; D: -; DNA: TGTGCCAGCTCACCCTCTCTCAGCGTTTCCTACACCTTC; CDR3: CASSPSLSVSYTF
V: TRBV7-9; J: TRBJ1-6; size: -; D: -; DNA: TGTGCCAGCAGCTTGGCCGATTCACCCCTCCACTTT; CDR3: CASSLADSPLHF
V: TRBV10-3; J: TRBJ2-3; size: -; D: -; DNA: TGTGCCATCAGTGAGTCATCAGGGGGGAATTCAGATACGCAGTATTTT; CDR3: CAISESSGGNSDTQYF
V: TRBV28; J: TRBJ2-1; size: -; D: TRBD2; DNA: TGTGCCAGCAGCTATCCCGGGACTAGCGAACCTAGCTCCTACAATGAGCAGTTCTTC; CDR3: CASSYPGTSEPSSYNEQFF
V: TRBV2; J: TRBJ2-3; size: -; D: TRBD1; DNA: TGTGCCAGCACGGCCCGACAGGGCTTATCCACAGATACGCAGTATTTT; CDR3: CASTARQGLSTDTQYF
V: TRBV5-6; J: TRBJ1-3; size: -; D: -; DNA: TGTGCCAGCAGCTTTACAGGGTTCTCTGGAAACACCATATATTTT; CDR3: CASSFTGFSGNTIYF
V: TRBV4-1; J: TRBJ1-2; size: once; D: -; DNA: TGCGCCAGCAGCCAAGAGCGGGGATGGGATGGCTACACCTTC; CDR3: CASSQERGWDGYTF
V: TRBV7-9; J: TRBJ2-7; size: once; D: TRBD1; DNA: TGTGCCAGCTACAATTCGGGACAGGGCTACGAGCAGTACTTC; CDR3: CASYNSGQGYEQYF
V: TRBV7-2; J: TRBJ2-7; size: -; D: TRBD2; DNA: TGTGCCAGCAGTTCCGGGACTAGCGGTTGGGAGCAGTACTTC; CDR3: CASSSGTSGWEQYF
V: TRBV28; J: TRBJ2-5; size: -; D: -; DNA: TGTGCCAGCAGTACCGGGACACAACAAGAGACCCAGTACTTC; CDR3: CASSTGTQQETQYF
V: TRBV19; J: TRBJ2-1; size: -; D: TRBD1; DNA: TGTGCCAGTATGGCGGGACAGGTCTACAATGAGCAGTTCTTC; CDR3: CASMAGQVYNEQFF
V: TRBV12-3/TRBV12-4; J: TRBJ1-5; size: -; D: -; DNA: TGTGCCAGCAGTTCACAGGGTTACCAGCCCCAGCATTTT; CDR3: CASSSQGYQPQHF
V: TRBV6-2/TRBV6-3; J: TRBJ1-4; size: few; D: TRBD1; DNA: TGTGCCAGCAGTTATGGTGACAGGGGTCAAACTAATGAAAAACTGTTTTTT; CDR3: CASSYGDRGQTNEKLFF
V: TRBV5-6; J: TRBJ2-5; size: -; D: -; DNA: TGTGCCAGCAGCTTGGGCCCGATAGAAGAGACCCAGTACTTC; CDR3: CASSLGPIEETQYF
V: TRBV4-3; J: TRBJ2-4; size: -; D: -; DNA: TGCGCCAGCAGCCAAGATCATACGGGAATAGCCAAAAACATTCAGTACTTC; CDR3: CASSQDHTGIAKNIQYF
V: TRBV29-1; J: TRBJ2-7; size: -; D: TRBD1; DNA: TGCAGCGTTGTAGGGGGACAGGGGGCGAGGGAGCAGTACTTC; CDR3: CSVVGGQGAREQYF
V: TRBV27; J: TRBJ2-3; size: -; D: -; DNA: TGTGCCAGCAGTTTATTCCCGAGCACAGATACGCAGTATTTT; CDR3: CASSLFPSTDTQYF
V: TRBV7-2; J: TRBJ2-7; size: -; D: -; DNA: TGTGCCAGCAGCTTAAGCGATGCCTACTCCTACGAGCAGTACTTC; CDR3: CASSLSDAYSYEQYF
V: TRBV28; J: TRBJ1-1; size: -; D: TRBD1; DNA: TGTGCCAGCAGTTTACGGGGGACAGGGGGCAAAGCTTTCTTT; CDR3: CASSLRGTGGKAFF
V: TRBV19; J: TRBJ1-5; size: -; D: TRBD1; DNA: TGTGCCAGCAGAACGACAGGGTTTAGCAATCAGCCCCAGCATTTT; CDR3: CASRTTGFSNQPQHF
V: TRBV6-1; J: TRBJ2-4; size: -; D: -; DNA: TGTGCCAGCAGTGAAGGCGGGTCCCGCGGTCACATTCAGTACTTC; CDR3: CASSEGGSRGHIQYF
V: TRBV7-9; J: TRBJ2-2; size: -; D: -; DNA: TGTGCCAGCAGCTTATGGGAGAAACCCGGGGAGCTGTTTTTT; CDR3: CASSLWEKPGELFF
V: TRBV9; J: TRBJ2-7; size: -; D: TRBD1; DNA: TGTGCCAGCAGCGTCGGGACAGGGGGGACCTACGAGCAGTACTTC; CDR3: CASSVGTGGTYEQYF
V: TRBV7-8; J: TRBJ1-4; size: -; D: -; DNA: TGTGCCAGCAGCAAACATCAGGAGGGTAATGAAAAACTGTTTTTT; CDR3: CASSKHQEGNEKLFF
V: TRBV24-1; J: TRBJ2-3; size: -; D: TRBD1; DNA: TGTGCCACCAGTGATTTGGGGGGACAGGGGGCCACAGATACGCAGTATTTT; CDR3: CATSDLGGQGATDTQYF
V: TRBV27; J: TRBJ1-3; size: -; D: -; DNA: TGTGCCAGCAGTCGGGGAAACACCATATATTTT; CDR3: CASSRGNTIYF
V: TRBV28; J: TRBJ1-4; size: -; D: -; DNA: TGTGCCAGCAGACGAACAGGGCCTGAAAAACTGTTTTTT; CDR3: CASRRTGPEKLFF
V: TRBV5-4; J: TRBJ1-6; size: -; D: -; DNA: TGTGCCAGCAGCTTTGAGAGCTCCTATAATTCACCCCTCCACTTT; CDR3: CASSFESSYNSPLHF